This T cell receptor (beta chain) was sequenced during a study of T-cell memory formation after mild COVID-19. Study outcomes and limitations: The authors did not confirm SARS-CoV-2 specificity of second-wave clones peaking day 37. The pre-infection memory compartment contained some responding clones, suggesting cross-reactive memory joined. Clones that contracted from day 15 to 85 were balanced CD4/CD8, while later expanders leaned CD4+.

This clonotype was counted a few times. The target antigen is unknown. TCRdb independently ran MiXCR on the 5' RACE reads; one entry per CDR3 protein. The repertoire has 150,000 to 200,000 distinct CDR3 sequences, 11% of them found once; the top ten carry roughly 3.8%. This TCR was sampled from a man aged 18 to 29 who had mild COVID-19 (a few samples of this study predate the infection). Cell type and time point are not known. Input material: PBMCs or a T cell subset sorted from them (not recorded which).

CDR3 loop: CASFQENTGELFF. The CDR3, as DNA: TGTGCCAGCTTCCAGGAGAACACCGGGGAGCTGTTTTTT. This sequence joins TRBV12-3 or TRBV12-4 and TRBJ2-2, with D hard to call. Trimming stripped 8 bases from V and 1 base from J, with 8 bases between. The CDR3 has 13 amino acids.